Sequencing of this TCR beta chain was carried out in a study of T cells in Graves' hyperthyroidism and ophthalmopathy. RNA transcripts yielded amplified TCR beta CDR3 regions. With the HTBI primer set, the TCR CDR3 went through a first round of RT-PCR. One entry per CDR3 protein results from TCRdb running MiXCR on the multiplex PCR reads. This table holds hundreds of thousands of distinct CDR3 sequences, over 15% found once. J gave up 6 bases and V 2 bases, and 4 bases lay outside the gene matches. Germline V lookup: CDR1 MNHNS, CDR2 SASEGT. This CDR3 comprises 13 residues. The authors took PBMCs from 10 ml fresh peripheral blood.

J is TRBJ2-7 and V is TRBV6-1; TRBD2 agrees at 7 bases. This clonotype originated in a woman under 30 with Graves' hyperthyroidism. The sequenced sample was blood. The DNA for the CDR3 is TGTGCCAGCAGTGAATTTGGGGGGGTCGAGCAGTACTTC. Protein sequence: CASSEFGGVEQYF.